Shown below are 9 T cell receptor beta chains from a single sample sequenced in a study of shared clonotypes between healthy human individuals. Selected positively for CCR7 and CD45RO-negative, naive CD8 cells excluded terminally differentiated effector memory CD45RA+ cells. Using immunoSEQ multiplex PCR, the repertoire was profiled, and TCRdb retains in-frame clones only, with some absent. The repertoire holds hundreds of thousands of clones, with 96% as singletons. Material for sequencing was naive CD8+ T cells sorted from blood. These receptors all stem from a woman in her thirties in good health.

This clone was counted a single time. The J gene is TRBJ2-7, the V gene TRBV19; D could derive from TRBD1 or TRBD2 (5 bases each). Germline V CDR1 and CDR2: LNHDA, SQIVND (reference sequence). The V end lost 6 bases, the J end lost 3 bases, and 12 bases lay between the germline ends. The CDR3 covers 13 residues. The CDR3 region is CASSAGTFYEQYF. For the CDR3, the DNA is TGTGCCAGTAGCGCCGGGACCTTCTACGAGCAGTACTTC.

The chain links TRBV6-5 to TRBJ2-7; D remains ambiguous. Germline-derived CDR1 and CDR2 are MNHEY and SVGAGI. The CDR3 contains 14 residues. V was cut by 2 bases and J by 0 bases, with 8 bases left in between. CDR3 in DNA: TGTGCCAGCAGTTACGCTCCGGACTCCTACGAGCAGTACTTC. Translation gives CASSYAPDSYEQYF.

The chain recombines TRBV30 with TRBJ2-7, with D perhaps given as TRBD1 or TRBD2 (6 bases each). Trimming removed 4 bases at V and 4 bases at J, with 17 bases between. Germline V gene data show CDR1 as GTSNPN and CDR2 as SVGIG (reference sequence). The CDR3 sequence is 14 residues long. CDR3: CAWTGAEAGYEQYF. In DNA, the CDR3 is TGTGCCTGGACGGGGGCCGAGGCCGGGTACGAGCAGTACTTC. The variable domain in full, completed from reference TRBV30 and TRBJ2-7, reads SQTIHQWPATLVQPVGSPLSLECTVEGTSNPNLYWYRQAAGRGLQLLFYSVGIGQISSEVPQNLSASRPQDRQFILSSKKLLLSDSGFYLCAWTGAEAGYEQYFGPGTRLTVT.

The gene calls are TRBV5-1 and TRBJ2-7; 7 positions agree with TRBD1. The CDR3 contains 16 residues. The V and J ends lost 0 bases and 3 bases, in that order; junction bases with no gene match: 9. In germline, CDR1 is SGHRS, CDR2 YFSETQ. The CDR3 DNA reads TGCGCCAGCAGCTTGGAAAATTGGGCAGGGGGCTACGAGCAGTACTTC. Translating it yields CASSLENWAGGYEQYF.

With regard to this clone: The same CDR3 can be traced to other DNA sequences in this sample. CDR3 loop: CASSLGTNTGELFF. Here the CDR3 DNA reads TGTGCCAGCAGTCTAGGGACGAACACCGGGGAGCTGTTTTTT. This chain connects TRBV27 to TRBJ2-2; D call uncertain. V lost 5 bases to trimming and J lost 0 bases, with 7 bases between them. Germline V gene sequence: CDR1 MNHEY, CDR2 SMNVEV (reference sequence). The CDR3 consists of 14 residues.

The chain uses TRBV5-1 and TRBJ2-7; D is undetermined. V was trimmed by 1 base and J by 0 bases, leaving 11 bases between them. The CDR3 has 15 amino acids. The germline V gene encodes CDR1 SGHRS and CDR2 YFSETQ. The CDR3 DNA sequence: TGCGCCAGCAGCTTGTCTGCTTACGACTCCTACGAGCAGTACTTC. It encodes CASSLSAYDSYEQYF.

V is TRBV15 and J is TRBJ2-7, with D maybe TRBD2 (6 bases). Germline values: CDR1 LNHNV, CDR2 YYDKDF (reference sequence). V dropped 7 bases and J dropped 1 base, with 11 bases sitting between them. There are 13 residues in the CDR3. The CDR3 sequence: CATTEGPSYEQYF. The CDR3, as DNA: TGTGCCACCACGGAGGGCCCATCCTACGAGCAGTACTTC.

The V and J genes are TRBV5-6 and TRBJ1-1; D is unresolved. CDR1 SGHDT and CDR2 YYEEEE come from the germline V gene. The CDR3 is made up of 13 amino acids. Trimming shortened V by 0 bases and J by 6 bases, and 9 bases separated the two germline ends. CDR3 region: CASSLEPGAEAFF. CDR3 nucleotides: TGTGCCAGCAGCTTGGAACCGGGCGCTGAAGCTTTCTTT.

On this clone: Other DNA sequences from this sample encode an identical CDR3 as well. The J gene is TRBJ1-5, the V gene TRBV27, with 11 bases identical to TRBD1. The V gene end was trimmed by 5 bases and the J gene end by 4 bases; junction bases not matched to a gene: 4. Germline V gene lookup returns CDR1 MNHEY and CDR2 SMNVEV (reference sequence). CDR3 length: 15 amino acids. The DNA for the CDR3 is TGTGCCAGCAGTCGTGGGACAGGGGGGAATCAGCCCCAGCATTTT. Translated: CASSRGTGGNQPQHF.